A selection of T cell receptor beta chains follows, all from one sample in a study of blood T cell repertoires in COVID-19. Method: immunoSEQ multiplex PCR; TCRdb's copy keeps in-frame clones and lacks some. The sample has 150,000 to 200,000 clones; 75% to 90% are singletons. Input material: peripheral blood. The receptors come from a human donor with acute or convalescent COVID-19. The donor label of this sample is uncertain. Each CDR3 is given with its conserved first and last residue. Fields, in order: CDR3 protein, CDR3 DNA, J gene, CDR3 length, D gene, clone size, V gene. A D gene is named only where the DNA matches it firmly. The size of a clone is reported for some rows only, either as once, few or many, or as a class for expanded clones.

CASSRRDRGSFDYGYTF	TGTGCCAGCAGCCGTCGGGACAGGGGCTCGTTTGACTATGGCTACACCTTC	TRBJ1-2	17	TRBD1	NA	TRBV5-6
CAISDRDKNQPQHF	TGTGCCATCAGTGACCGGGACAAAAATCAGCCCCAGCATTTT	TRBJ1-5	14	NA	NA	TRBV10-3
CASSPGESADTQYF	TGTGCCAGCTCACCGGGAGAGTCGGCAGATACGCAGTATTTT	TRBJ2-3	14	NA	once	TRBV18
CASSPWGQGDGYTF	TGTGCCAGCAGTCCCTGGGGACAGGGGGATGGCTACACCTTC	TRBJ1-2	14	TRBD1	NA	TRBV6-5
CASSGQPYSNQPQHF	TGTGCCAGCAGCGGACAGCCCTATAGCAATCAGCCCCAGCATTTT	TRBJ1-5	15	NA	NA	TRBV7-6
CASSPDKAGGYTF	TGTGCCAGCTCACCAGACAAGGCAGGCGGCTACACCTTC	TRBJ1-2	13	NA	NA	TRBV18
CASSENGAAKNIQYF	TGTGCCAGCAGTGAGAACGGTGCGGCCAAAAACATTCAGTACTTC	TRBJ2-4	15	NA	NA	TRBV2
CASNGLLTDTQYF	TGTGCCAGCAACGGGTTACTCACAGATACGCAGTATTTT	TRBJ2-3	13	NA	NA	TRBV21-1
CASSLQTGRGETQYF	TGCGCCAGCAGCTTACAGACAGGGCGTGGGGAGACCCAGTACTTC	TRBJ2-5	15	TRBD1	NA	TRBV5-1
CASSDSYSNEQFF	TGTGCCAGCAGTGACAGCTACAGCAATGAGCAGTTCTTC	TRBJ2-1	13	NA	few	TRBV12-3/TRBV12-4
CASSLTPGIDTQYF	TGTGCCAGCAGCTTAACGCCAGGGATAGATACGCAGTATTTT	TRBJ2-3	14	NA	NA	TRBV7-3
CASSPLGSIAKNIQYF	TGTGCCAGCTCACCACTCGGGTCGATAGCCAAAAACATTCAGTACTTC	TRBJ2-4	16	NA	NA	TRBV18
CASAKLGGNTEAFF	TGCGCCAGCGCTAAGCTAGGGGGTAACACTGAAGCTTTCTTT	TRBJ1-1	14	NA	NA	TRBV5-1
CASSPTPGTDYNEQFF	TGTGCCAGCTCCCCAACCCCCGGGACAGATTACAATGAGCAGTTCTTC	TRBJ2-1	16	TRBD1	NA	TRBV18
CASTGTKGEHF	TGTGCCAGTACTGGGACGAAGGGGGAGCATTTT	TRBJ1-5	11	NA	NA	TRBV19
CASSLMGAAIQGTQYF	TGTGCCAGCAGCCTCATGGGGGCCGCCATCCAGGGGACCCAGTACTTC	TRBJ2-5	16	NA	NA	TRBV3-1/TRBV3-2
CASSPGGPAYEQYF	TGTGCCAGCAGCCCCGGGGGGCCGGCCTACGAGCAGTACTTC	TRBJ2-7	14	NA	NA	TRBV7-3
CASSPSSGANVLTF	TGTGCCAGCAGCCCCAGCTCTGGGGCCAACGTCCTGACTTTC	TRBJ2-6	14	NA	NA	TRBV7-3
CASSLGQVAETQYF	TGCGCCAGCAGCCTAGGACAGGTTGCGGAGACCCAGTACTTC	TRBJ2-5	14	TRBD1	NA	TRBV5-1
CASSSRSSYNEQFF	TGTGCCAGCAGCTCTCGTAGCTCCTACAATGAGCAGTTCTTC	TRBJ2-1	14	NA	NA	TRBV7-3
CASRGTANEKLFF	TGTGCCAGCAGAGGGACAGCTAATGAAAAACTGTTTTTT	TRBJ1-4	13	TRBD1	NA	TRBV27
CASSLDRVGGGQETQYF	TGTGCCAGCAGCTTAGATCGTGTGGGGGGTGGACAAGAGACCCAGTACTTC	TRBJ2-5	17	NA	once	TRBV11-3
CASSYRDTKYEQYF	TGTGCCAGCAGTTACCGGGACACGAAATACGAGCAGTACTTC	TRBJ2-7	14	NA	NA	TRBV27
CASSPIGQRSYEQYF	TGTGCCAGCTCCCCTATAGGACAGCGCTCCTACGAGCAGTACTTC	TRBJ2-7	15	NA	NA	TRBV18
CATSRGLPGGSTEAFF	TGTGCCACCAGCAGAGGCCTTCCAGGGGGGTCCACTGAAGCTTTCTTT	TRBJ1-1	16	TRBD1	NA	TRBV15
CASSLQLMDEKLFF	TGTGCCAGCAGCTTACAGTTAATGGATGAAAAACTGTTTTTT	TRBJ1-4	14	NA	NA	TRBV7-9
CASSAHRGLTEAFF	TGTGCCAGCAGTGCCCACAGGGGGCTCACTGAAGCTTTCTTT	TRBJ1-1	14	TRBD1	NA	TRBV2
CASSQDHGGNTF	TGTGCCAGCAGCCAAGATCACGGGGGGAACACCTTC	TRBJ1-2	12	NA	NA	TRBV4-2
CASSYRQYYGYTF	TGTGCCAGCAGTTACCGACAGTACTATGGCTACACCTTC	TRBJ1-2	13	NA	NA	TRBV6-2/TRBV6-3
CASSLYRSPNYGYTF	TGTGCCAGCAGTTTATACAGGAGCCCTAACTATGGCTACACCTTC	TRBJ1-2	15	NA	NA	TRBV28
CSAYQGGYGYTF	TGCAGCGCCTACCAGGGGGGCTATGGCTACACCTTC	TRBJ1-2	12	TRBD1	few	TRBV29-1
CASRISGASQETQYF	TGTGCCAGCAGAATTAGCGGGGCCAGCCAAGAGACCCAGTACTTC	TRBJ2-5	15	TRBD2	NA	TRBV5-5
CASSADTVEAFF	TGCGCCAGCAGCGCGGACACAGTTGAAGCTTTCTTT	TRBJ1-1	12	NA	NA	TRBV5-1
CASSFGRGISGNTIYF	TGTGCCAGCAGCTTTGGTCGGGGGATCTCTGGAAACACCATATATTTT	TRBJ1-3	16	NA	NA	TRBV5-6
CASSFTGPSGANVLTF	TGTGCCAGCAGTTTCACAGGGCCCTCTGGGGCCAACGTCCTGACTTTC	TRBJ2-6	16	NA	NA	TRBV27
CASSNGQRYTF	TGTGCCAGCAGTAACGGACAGCGCTACACCTTC	TRBJ1-2	11	NA	NA	TRBV6-5
CASSDRGEKLFF	TGTGCCAGCAGTGACAGGGGGGAAAAACTGTTTTTT	TRBJ1-4	12	TRBD1	NA	TRBV7-2
CASSQVSGAGGYTF	TGCGCCAGCAGCCAAGTGAGTGGGGCAGGGGGCTACACCTTC	TRBJ1-2	14	NA	NA	TRBV4-3
CASGRGGQETQYF	TGTGCTAGTGGTAGGGGGGGACAAGAGACCCAGTACTTC	TRBJ2-5	13	NA	NA	TRBV12-5
CASSRGGRQETQYF	TGTGCCAGCAGTCGCGGGGGGCGCCAAGAGACCCAGTACTTC	TRBJ2-5	14	TRBD2	NA	TRBV6-2/TRBV6-3
CASSYSQQSNTEAFF	TGTGCCAGCAGTTACTCGCAACAGTCGAACACTGAAGCTTTCTTT	TRBJ1-1	15	NA	NA	TRBV6-5
CASSPWDRAGNTIYF	TGTGCCAGCTCACCATGGGACAGGGCTGGAAACACCATATATTTT	TRBJ1-3	15	TRBD1	NA	TRBV18
CASRQVEVEVYGYTF	TGCGCCAGCAGACAGGTCGAGGTTGAGGTTTATGGCTACACCTTC	TRBJ1-2	15	NA	NA	TRBV10-2
CASSIRQGNTGELFF	TGTGCCAGTAGTATCCGACAGGGAAACACCGGGGAGCTGTTTTTT	TRBJ2-2	15	TRBD1	NA	TRBV19
CASGIGRVNTEAFF	TGTGCCAGCGGTATAGGCAGGGTGAACACTGAAGCTTTCTTT	TRBJ1-1	14	NA	NA	TRBV2
CASSPRYRGEGDGYTF	TGTGCCAGCAGCCCACGCTACAGGGGGGAAGGAGATGGCTACACCTTC	TRBJ1-2	16	TRBD1	NA	TRBV7-9
CASSLTGQGSGNTIYF	TGTGCCAGCAGCTTGACAGGGCAGGGCTCTGGAAACACCATATATTTT	TRBJ1-3	16	NA	NA	TRBV5-4
CASSLDGSGTEAFF	TGTGCCAGCAGCTTAGATGGTTCGGGCACTGAAGCTTTCTTT	TRBJ1-1	14	NA	NA	TRBV7-2
CASSEILSGQKVYEQYF	TGTGCCAGCAGTGAGATTCTATCGGGACAAAAAGTCTACGAGCAGTACTTC	TRBJ2-7	17	NA	NA	TRBV6-2/TRBV6-3